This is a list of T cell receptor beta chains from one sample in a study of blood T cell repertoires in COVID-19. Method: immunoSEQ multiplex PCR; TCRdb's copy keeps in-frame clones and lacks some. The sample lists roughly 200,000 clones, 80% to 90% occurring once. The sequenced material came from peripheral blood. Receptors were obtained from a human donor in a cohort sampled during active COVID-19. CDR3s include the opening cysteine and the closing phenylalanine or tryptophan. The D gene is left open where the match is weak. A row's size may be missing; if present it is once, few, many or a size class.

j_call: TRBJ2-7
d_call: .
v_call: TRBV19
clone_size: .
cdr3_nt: TGTGCCAGTAGTATGGTAGGACAAGGGTACGAGCAGTACTTC
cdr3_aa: CASSMVGQGYEQYF

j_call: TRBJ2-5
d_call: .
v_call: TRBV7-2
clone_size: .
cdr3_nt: TGTGCCAGCAGCCGTAGCCGGGGTTTGGGGGAGACCCAGTACTTC
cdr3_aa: CASSRSRGLGETQYF

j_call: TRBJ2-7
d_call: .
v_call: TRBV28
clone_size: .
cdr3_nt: TGTGCCAGCGGCGGGACGAATATTAGGGAGCAGTACTTC
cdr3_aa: CASGGTNIREQYF

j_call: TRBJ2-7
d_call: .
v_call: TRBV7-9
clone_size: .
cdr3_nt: TGTGCCAGCAGCTCTCCACCCGGGAAGATTTCCTACGAGCAGTACTTC
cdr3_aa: CASSSPPGKISYEQYF

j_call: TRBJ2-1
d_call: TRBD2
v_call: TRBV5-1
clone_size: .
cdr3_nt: TGCGCCAGCAGCGAGGGACTAGCGACGAACAATGAGCAGTTCTTC
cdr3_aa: CASSEGLATNNEQFF

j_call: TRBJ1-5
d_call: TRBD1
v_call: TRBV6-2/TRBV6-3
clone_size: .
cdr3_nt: TGTGCCAGCAGTGACAGGGCCCATCAGCCCCAGCATTTT
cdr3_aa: CASSDRAHQPQHF

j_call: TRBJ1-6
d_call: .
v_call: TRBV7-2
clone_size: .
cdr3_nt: TGTGCCAGCAGCTTCTTTAATTCACCCCTCCACTTT
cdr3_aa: CASSFFNSPLHF

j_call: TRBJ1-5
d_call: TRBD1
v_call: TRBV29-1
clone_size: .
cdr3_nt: TGCAGCGTCGGACAGGGGTTTGGACAGCCCCAGCATTTT
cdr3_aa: CSVGQGFGQPQHF

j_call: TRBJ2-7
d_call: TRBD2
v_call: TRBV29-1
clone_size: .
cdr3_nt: TGCAGCGTTGAAATAGCGGGAGTAGCTGCCTACGAGCAGTACTTC
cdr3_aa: CSVEIAGVAAYEQYF

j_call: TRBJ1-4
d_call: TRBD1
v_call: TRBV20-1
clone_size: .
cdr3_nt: TGCAGTGCTAGTGCCAGGGGGCGGGGTGAAAAACTGTTTTTT
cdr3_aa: CSASARGRGEKLFF

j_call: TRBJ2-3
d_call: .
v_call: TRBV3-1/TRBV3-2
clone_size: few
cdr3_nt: TGTGCCAGCAGCCAAGAGGGACAAGCCGCTGGGTTTCCTACAGATACGCAGTATTTT
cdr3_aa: CASSQEGQAAGFPTDTQYF

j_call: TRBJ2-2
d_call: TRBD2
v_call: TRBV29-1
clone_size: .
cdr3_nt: TGCAGCGTTGCCCTAGCGGGAGACGACACCGGGGAGCTGTTTTTT
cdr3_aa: CSVALAGDDTGELFF

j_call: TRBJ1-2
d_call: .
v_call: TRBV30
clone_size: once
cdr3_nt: TGTGCCTGGAGTCCACAGGGCGATGGCTACACCTTC
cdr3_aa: CAWSPQGDGYTF

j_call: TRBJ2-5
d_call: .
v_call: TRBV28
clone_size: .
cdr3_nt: TGTGCCAGCAGTCCCGGGTCATTAGGAGAGACCCAGTACTTC
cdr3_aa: CASSPGSLGETQYF

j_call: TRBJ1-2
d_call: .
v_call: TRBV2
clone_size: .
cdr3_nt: TGTGCCAGCACCGACCCGGTGGCGGACAGCTCTAACTATGGCTACACCTTC
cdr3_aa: CASTDPVADSSNYGYTF

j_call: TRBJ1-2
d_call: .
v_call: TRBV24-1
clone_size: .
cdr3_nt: TGTGCCACCAGTGACTCGTCCTTCAGGGGCCGAGGTGGTTCAGGCTACACCTTC
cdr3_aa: CATSDSSFRGRGGSGYTF

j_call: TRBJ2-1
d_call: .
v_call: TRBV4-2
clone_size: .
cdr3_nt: TGTGCCAGCAGCCTCCCAGGTTCCTACAATGAGCAGTTCTTC
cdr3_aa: CASSLPGSYNEQFF

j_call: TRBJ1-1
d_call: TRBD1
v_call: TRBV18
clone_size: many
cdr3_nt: TGTGCCAGCTCACCCCAGACAGGGCGCACTGAAGCTTTCTTT
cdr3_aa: CASSPQTGRTEAFF

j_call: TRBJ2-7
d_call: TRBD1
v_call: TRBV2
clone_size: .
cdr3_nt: TGTGCCAGCAGGGGGACAGGGGGTCGGTACGAGCAGTACTTC
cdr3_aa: CASRGTGGRYEQYF

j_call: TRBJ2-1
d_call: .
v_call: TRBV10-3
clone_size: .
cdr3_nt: TGTGCCATCAGTGAGACAGACAATGAGCAGTTCTTC
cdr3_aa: CAISETDNEQFF